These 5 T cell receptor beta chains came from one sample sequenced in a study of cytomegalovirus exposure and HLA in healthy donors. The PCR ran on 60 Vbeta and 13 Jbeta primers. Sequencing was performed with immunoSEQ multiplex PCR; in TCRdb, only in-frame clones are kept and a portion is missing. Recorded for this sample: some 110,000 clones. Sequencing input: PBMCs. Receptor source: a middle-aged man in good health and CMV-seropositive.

CDR3 sequence: CASSLSGSSTDTQYF. For the CDR3, the DNA is TGTGCCAGCAGCCTAAGCGGGAGTAGCACAGATACGCAGTATTTT. The chain is built from TRBV28 and TRBJ2-3, with 8 nucleotides matching TRBD2. Unmatched junction bases numbered 5, after V lost 6 bases and J lost 0 bases. The CDR3 sequence is 15 residues long. CDR1 is MDHEN and CDR2 is SYDVKM in the germline V gene.

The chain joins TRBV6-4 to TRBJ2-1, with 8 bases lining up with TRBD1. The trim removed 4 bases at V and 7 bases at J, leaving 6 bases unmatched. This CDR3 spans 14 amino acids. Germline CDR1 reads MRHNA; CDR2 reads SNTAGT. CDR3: CASSVRTGLNEQFF. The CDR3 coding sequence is TGTGCCAGCAGTGTTCGGACAGGGCTAAATGAGCAGTTCTTC.

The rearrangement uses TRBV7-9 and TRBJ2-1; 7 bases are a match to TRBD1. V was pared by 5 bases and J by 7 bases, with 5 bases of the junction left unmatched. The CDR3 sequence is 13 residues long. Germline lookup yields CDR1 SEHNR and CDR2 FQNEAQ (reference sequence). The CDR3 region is CASSINRGNEQFF. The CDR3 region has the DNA TGTGCCAGCAGCATAAACAGGGGAAATGAGCAGTTCTTC.

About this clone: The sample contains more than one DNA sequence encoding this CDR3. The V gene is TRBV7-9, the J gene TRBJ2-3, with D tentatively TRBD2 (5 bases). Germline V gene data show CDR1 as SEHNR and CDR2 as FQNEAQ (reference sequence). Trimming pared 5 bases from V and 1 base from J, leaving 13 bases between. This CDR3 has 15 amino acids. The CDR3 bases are TGTGCCAGCAGCCCATCCGGTAGCGGCACAGATACGCAGTATTTT. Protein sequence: CASSPSGSGTDTQYF.

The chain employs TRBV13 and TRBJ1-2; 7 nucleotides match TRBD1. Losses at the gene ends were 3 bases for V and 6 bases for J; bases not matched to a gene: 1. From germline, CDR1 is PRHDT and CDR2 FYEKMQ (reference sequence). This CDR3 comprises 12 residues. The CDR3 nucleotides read TGTGCCAGCAGCTTGGACAGGAATGGCTACACCTTC. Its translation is CASSLDRNGYTF.